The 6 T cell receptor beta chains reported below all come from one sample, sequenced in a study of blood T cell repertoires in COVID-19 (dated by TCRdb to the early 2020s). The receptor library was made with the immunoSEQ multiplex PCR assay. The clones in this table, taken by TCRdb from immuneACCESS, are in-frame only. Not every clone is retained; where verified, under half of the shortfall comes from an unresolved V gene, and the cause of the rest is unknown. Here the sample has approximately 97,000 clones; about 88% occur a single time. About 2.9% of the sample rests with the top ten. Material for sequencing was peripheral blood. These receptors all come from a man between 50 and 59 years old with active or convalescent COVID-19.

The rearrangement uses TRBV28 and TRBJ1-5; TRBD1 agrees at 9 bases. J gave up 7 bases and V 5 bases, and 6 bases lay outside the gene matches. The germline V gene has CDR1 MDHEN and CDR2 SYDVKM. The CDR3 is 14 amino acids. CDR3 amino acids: CASSLTGGRQPQHF. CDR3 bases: TGTGCCAGCAGTCTAACAGGGGGCAGGCAGCCCCAGCATTTT.

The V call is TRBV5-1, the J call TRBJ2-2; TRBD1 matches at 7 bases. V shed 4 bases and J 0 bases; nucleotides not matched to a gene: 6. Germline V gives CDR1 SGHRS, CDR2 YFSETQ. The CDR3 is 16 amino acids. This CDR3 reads CASSQGQAANTGELFF. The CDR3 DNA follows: TGCGCCAGCAGCCAAGGACAGGCCGCGAACACCGGGGAGCTGTTTTTT.

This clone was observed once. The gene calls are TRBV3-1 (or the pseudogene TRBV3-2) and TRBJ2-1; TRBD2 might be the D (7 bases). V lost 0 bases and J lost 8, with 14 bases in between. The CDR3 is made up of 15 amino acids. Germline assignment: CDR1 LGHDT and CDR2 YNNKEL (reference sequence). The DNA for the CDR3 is TGTGCCAGCAGCCAAGATTGGCGGGGGCTCGATGAGCAGTTCTTC. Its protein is CASSQDWRGLDEQFF.

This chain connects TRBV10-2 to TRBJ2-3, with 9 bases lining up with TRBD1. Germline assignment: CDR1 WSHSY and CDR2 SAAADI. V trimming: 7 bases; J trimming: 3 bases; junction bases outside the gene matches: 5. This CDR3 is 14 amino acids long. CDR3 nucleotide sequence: TGCGCCAGCACCCTCGGACAGGGGACAGATACGCAGTATTTT. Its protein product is CASTLGQGTDTQYF.

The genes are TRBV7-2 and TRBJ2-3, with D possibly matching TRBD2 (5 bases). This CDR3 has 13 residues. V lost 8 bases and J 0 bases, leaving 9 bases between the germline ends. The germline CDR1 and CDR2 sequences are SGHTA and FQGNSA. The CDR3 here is CASDGGSTDTQYF. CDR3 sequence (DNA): TGTGCCAGCGACGGCGGGAGCACAGATACGCAGTATTTT.

The CDR3: CASSPNRSNQPQHF. DNA of the CDR3: TGTGCCAGCAGCCCCAACAGAAGCAATCAGCCCCAGCATTTT. The chain joins TRBV6-5 to TRBJ1-5; D gene unclear. This CDR3 is 14 amino acids long. Germline assignment: CDR1 MNHEY and CDR2 SVGAGI. The V end lost 6 bases, the J end lost 1 base, and 10 bases lay between the germline ends.